The 29 T cell receptor beta chains presented below share a single source sample, sequenced in a study of blood T cells in healthy people across ages. With a J-beta primer mix and a sample-barcoded 5' primer, a second PCR ran about 7 to 11 cycles. TCRdb redid the calling of the 5' RACE reads with MiXCR, one entry per CDR3 protein. The sample has around 850,000 distinct CDR3 sequences, about 37% seen once. The sample was blood. Source of these receptors: a young man in good health.

J is TRBJ2-5 and V is TRBV5-1; perhaps TRBD2 as D (6 bases). Per germline, CDR1 SGHRS and CDR2 YFSETQ. This CDR3 comprises 14 residues. Trimming stripped 3 bases from V and 3 bases from J, with 12 bases between. In nucleotides, the CDR3 is TGCGCCAGCAGCTCCGGGGGTCCAGAAGAGACCCAGTACTTC. Protein sequence: CASSSGGPEETQYF.

The CDR3 DNA sequence: TGTGCCAGCAGCCAGGGGGGGGAGAGCTCCTACGAGCAGTACTTC. Translation: CASSQGGESSYEQYF. V gene TRBV28 combines with J gene TRBJ2-7; D assignment may be TRBD1 or TRBD2 (7 bases each). V shed 6 bases and J shed 0 bases, with 15 bases lying between them. Germline-derived CDR1 and CDR2 are MDHEN and SYDVKM. CDR3 size: 15 residues.

This clonotype was seen once. In nucleotides, the CDR3 is TGTGCCAGCAGCTTCCGACAGGGTGAGCAGTTCTTC. Translation: CASSFRQGEQFF. The V gene is TRBV7-2, the J gene TRBJ2-1; 7 nucleotides match TRBD1. V lost 3 bases and J lost 9; bases outside the gene matches: 2. The CDR3 is 12 residues long. Germline CDR1 is SGHTA and CDR2 is FQGNSA.

This clonotype was seen more than once but under ten times. The V gene is TRBV4-3, the J gene TRBJ2-4; no clear D gene. The CDR3 consists of 14 residues. Germline V gene data show CDR1 as LGHNA and CDR2 as YSLEER. V was shortened by 0 bases and J by 8 bases, with 11 bases between the two germline ends. The CDR3 protein is CASSQDRTPDIQYF. In DNA form, the CDR3 reads TGCGCCAGCAGCCAAGATCGAACCCCGGACATTCAGTACTTC.

The rearrangement joins TRBV7-9 to TRBJ1-4; D remains ambiguous. The CDR3 contains 15 residues. Per germline, CDR1 SEHNR and CDR2 FQNEAQ (reference sequence). V lost 5 bases and J lost 4, with 14 bases in between. CDR3 nucleotides: TGTGCCAGCAGCCTCAGGCCTTCGAGTAATGAAAAACTGTTTTTT. Translating gives CASSLRPSSNEKLFF.

This chain links TRBV3-1 with TRBJ1-2; D gene uncertain. The CDR3 consists of 16 residues. V lost 0 bases and J 1 base, leaving 12 bases between the germline ends. Germline-derived CDR1 and CDR2 are LGHDT and YNNKEL (reference sequence). CDR3 sequence (DNA): TGTGCCAGCAGCCAAGACCCGGACGGGATTAACTATGGCTACACCTTC. This gives the protein CASSQDPDGINYGYTF.

About this clonotype itself: A read error may produce the germline difference seen at one junction end. This rearrangement joins TRBV7-3 to TRBJ2-5; 7 nucleotides match TRBD1. This CDR3 has 15 amino acids. Germline CDR1 is SGHTA and CDR2 is FQGTGA. The CDR3 DNA is TGTGTCAGCAGCATGATGGTGGGACAGCAAGAGACCCAGTACTTC. The encoded protein is CVSSMMVGQQETQYF. Filled out from reference TRBV7-3 and TRBJ2-5, the complete variable domain reads GAGVSQTPSNKVTEKGKYVELRCDPISGHTALYWYRQSLGQGPEFLIYFQGTGAADDSGLPNDRFFAVRPEGSVSTLKIQRTERGDSAVYLCVSSMMVGQQETQYFGPGTRLLVL.

The J gene is TRBJ1-5, the V gene TRBV21-1. TRBV21-1 is termed a pseudogene. The CDR3 covers 14 residues. CDR3 protein: CASSKASSNQPQHF. CDR3 nucleotide sequence: TGTGCCAGCAGCAAAGCATCTAGCAATCAGCCCCAGCATTTT.

The chain has TRBV29-1 and TRBJ2-7; 10 bases align to TRBD2. The CDR3 runs to 12 residues. V lost 4 bases to trimming and J lost 5 bases; unmatched junction nucleotides: 2. Germline V gene sequence: CDR1 SQVTM, CDR2 ANQGSEA. CDR3 region: CSVAAGGDEQYF. CDR3 DNA: TGCAGCGTTGCAGCGGGAGGGGACGAGCAGTACTTC.

The chain carries TRBV20-1 and TRBJ2-3; 11 bases are a match to TRBD2. This CDR3 comprises 19 residues. Germline-derived CDR1 and CDR2 are DFQATT and SNEGSKA (reference sequence). The V gene end was trimmed by 6 bases and the J gene end by 0 bases; junction bases not matched to a gene: 17. The CDR3 loop reads CSALPAQAPSGGSTDTQYF. As DNA, the CDR3 is TGCAGTGCCCTCCCCGCCCAGGCCCCTAGCGGGGGGAGCACAGATACGCAGTATTTT.

The gene calls are TRBV20-1 and TRBJ2-1; TRBD2 matches at 10 bases. The closer fit of TRBJ2-7 to the DNA end suggests the J call may be wrong. The length of the CDR3 is 15 residues. Germline loops: CDR1 DFQATT, CDR2 SNEGSKA (reference sequence). CDR3 protein: CSARTGTSVYNEQYF. Here the CDR3 DNA reads TGCAGTGCTAGGACCGGGACTAGCGTCTACAATGAGCAGTACTTC.

The chain carries TRBV7-2 and TRBJ1-6; D call uncertain. CDR3 length: 13 amino acids. The germline V and J ends were trimmed by 5 bases and 9 bases, with 11 bases remaining between them. Germline loops: CDR1 SGHTA, CDR2 FQGNSA. CDR3 residues: CASSLAHSSPLHF. Here the CDR3 DNA reads TGTGCCAGCAGCCTCGCACATAGTTCACCCCTCCACTTT.

V gene TRBV15 combines with J gene TRBJ2-3; perhaps TRBD2 as D (6 bases). This CDR3 has 13 amino acids. In germline, CDR1 is LNHNV, CDR2 YYDKDF (reference sequence). V was cut by 8 bases and J by 5 bases, with 14 bases left in between. For the CDR3, the DNA is TGTGCCACCCGACCTGGCGGGGTAGATACGCAGTATTTT. It translates to CATRPGGVDTQYF.

This clonotype was counted between two and nine times. The genes are TRBV3-1 and TRBJ2-7; tentatively, D is TRBD2 (5 bases). The CDR3 has 12 residues. Trimming pared 6 bases from V and 5 bases from J, leaving 11 bases between. Germline V gene data show CDR1 as LGHDT and CDR2 as YNNKEL (reference sequence). CDR3 nucleotide sequence: TGTGCCAGCAGTTACACCGGGAACGAGCAGTACTTC. It specifies CASSYTGNEQYF.

About this clonotype: The germline gene is not matched at one end of the junction; a read error may be the cause. V gene TRBV6-1 combines with J gene TRBJ1-1; D perhaps matches TRBD1 (5 bases). In germline, CDR1 is MNHNS, CDR2 SASEGT. The CDR3 contains 18 residues. The CDR3 nucleotides read TGTGCCAGCAGTGCCGGCACAGGATTTAGCGGCTTGGGCACTGAAGCTTTTTTT. It specifies CASSAGTGFSGLGTEAFF.

There are many counts of this clonotype. The V call is TRBV7-2, the J call TRBJ2-1; maybe TRBD1 (6 bases). Trimming left V 1 base short and J 2 bases short, with 12 bases between. CDR1 and CDR2 from the germline V gene are SGHTA and FQGNSA. This CDR3 region has 16 residues. Here the CDR3 DNA reads TGTGCCAGCAGCTTAGTAGGGGGAATCACCTACAATGAGCAGTTCTTC. Translation gives CASSLVGGITYNEQFF. The full variable domain, rest sourced from reference TRBV7-2 and TRBJ2-1, is GAGVSQSPSNKVTEKGKDVELRCDPISGHTALYWYRQSLGQGLEFLIYFQGNSAPDKSGLPSDRFSAERTGGSVSTLTIQRTQQEDSAVYLCASSLVGGITYNEQFFGPGTRLTVL.

This clonotype was detected a few times. The chain couples TRBV12-3 or TRBV12-4 to TRBJ2-1; the D gene is possibly TRBD2 (6 bases). V was pared by 2 bases and J by 9 bases, with 14 bases between. CDR3 length: 14 amino acids. The CDR3 DNA reads as TGTGCCAGCAGTTTACCTCCCACCGGGGGTGAGCAGTTCTTC. Translated: CASSLPPTGGEQFF.

This clonotype has only a few counts. This chain connects TRBV12-3 or TRBV12-4 to TRBJ1-2; D perhaps matches TRBD1 (5 bases). V was shortened by 6 bases and J by 7 bases, with 15 bases between the two germline ends. The CDR3 sequence is 13 residues long. CDR3 nucleotide sequence: TGTGCCAGCAGCTCGGGGCCCGGGGCTGGCTACACCTTC. As protein: CASSSGPGAGYTF.

The chain joins TRBV6-4 to TRBJ2-3; possible D gene TRBD2, 5 bases. The CDR3 is 13 amino acids. The V and J ends lost 5 bases and 6 bases respectively, with 12 bases between them. CDR1 is MRHNA, CDR2 SNTAGT, per germline. CDR3 amino acids: CASSLGSSDTQYF. CDR3 DNA: TGTGCCAGCAGTCTGGGGAGTTCGGATACGCAGTATTTT.

This clonotype has only a few counts. This chain uses TRBV20-1 with TRBJ1-2, with D hard to call. Germline CDR1 reads DFQATT; CDR2 reads SNEGSKA (reference sequence). Trimming shortened V by 0 bases and J by 2 bases, and 13 bases separated the two germline ends. This CDR3 has 15 amino acids. The CDR3 sequence: CSARDFEVGNYGYTF. CDR3 in DNA: TGCAGTGCTAGAGACTTTGAGGTGGGAAACTATGGCTACACCTTC.

The table lists this clonotype with many counts. The rearrangement links TRBV12-3 or TRBV12-4 to TRBJ1-2; unclear D gene. The CDR3 is 14 residues long. V was cut by 3 bases and J by 5 bases, with 13 bases left in between. CDR3 loop: CASSFGKEIYGYTF. DNA of the CDR3: TGTGCCAGCAGTTTTGGTAAAGAGATTTATGGCTACACCTTC.

This clonotype was seen once. The genes are TRBV29-1 and TRBJ2-1, with 15 positions matching TRBD2. This CDR3 region has 14 residues. V lost 6 bases, J lost 9 bases, and 6 bases stayed unmatched. Germline V gene data show CDR1 as SQVTM and CDR2 as ANQGSEA. Here the CDR3 DNA reads TGCAGCGTGGGCGGACTAGCGGGGGGGCTTGAGCAGTTCTTC. Its translation: CSVGGLAGGLEQFF.

V is TRBV10-3 and J is TRBJ2-1; D tentatively reads TRBD1 or TRBD2 (5 bases each). V was cut by 4 bases and J by 6 bases, with 16 bases left in between. The length of the CDR3 is 15 residues. Germline V gives CDR1 ENHRY, CDR2 SYGVKD. The CDR3 DNA reads as TGTGCCATCAGTGGTACCGGGACGTCGGGCAATGAGCAGTTCTTC. It translates to CAISGTGTSGNEQFF.

The chain uses TRBV18 and TRBJ2-1, with D possibly TRBD2 on 7 matching bases. CDR1 KGHSH and CDR2 LQKENI come from the germline V gene. V was shortened by 6 bases and J by 8 bases, with 26 bases between the two germline ends. This CDR3 spans 17 amino acids. CDR3 DNA: TGTGCCAGCTCCCTTACAGGAATTGGGGGGGCCCTCCATGAGCAGTTCTTC. Residues: CASSLTGIGGALHEQFF.

The chain recombines TRBV20-1 with TRBJ2-5; D is possibly TRBD1 (6 bases). The assigned J gene may be wrong: the sequence end matches TRBJ2-7 better. Germline V gene sequence: CDR1 DFQATT, CDR2 SNEGSKA (reference sequence). The CDR3 has 12 amino acids. CDR3 sequence: CSAPRDTHEQYF. CDR3 DNA: TGCAGTGCGCCCCGGGACACCCACGAGCAGTACTTC.

A few counts support this clonotype. The rearrangement joins TRBV5-6 to TRBJ2-3; 8 bases are shared with TRBD1. With 2 bases clipped from V and 4 bases from J, the junction kept 6 bases outside the gene matches. The CDR3 loop spans 15 amino acids. The V gene's germline CDR1 is SGHDT and CDR2 YYEEEE. The CDR3 nucleotides are TGTGCCAGCAGCTTAGGACAGGGCTACGCAGATACGCAGTATTTT. Encoded protein: CASSLGQGYADTQYF.

This clonotype has only one observation. An end of the junction differs from the germline gene, which may be a read error. The rearrangement uses TRBV20-1 and TRBJ1-1; D gene unclear. This CDR3 is built from 14 residues. The germline V gene has CDR1 DFQATT and CDR2 SNEGSKA (reference sequence). The CDR3 protein is CSARDRNLNTGAFF. CDR3 sequence (DNA): TGCAGTGCTAGAGATAGGAACTTGAACACTGGAGCTTTCTTT.

Ten or more counts support this clonotype. This chain joins TRBV29-1 and TRBJ1-2; no reliable D call. V dropped 1 base and J dropped 9 bases, with 15 bases sitting between them. This CDR3 spans 13 amino acids. The V gene's germline CDR1 is SQVTM and CDR2 ANQGSEA. CDR3 amino acids: CSVEGGDTISYTF. The DNA of the CDR3 is TGCAGCGTTGAAGGGGGAGATACAATTAGCTACACCTTC. The whole variable domain, filled in from reference TRBV29-1 and TRBJ1-2, reads SAVISQKPSRDICQRGTSLTIQCQVDSQVTMMFWYRQQPGQSLTLIATANQGSEATYESGFVIDKFPISRPNLTFSTLTVSNMSPEDSSIYLCSVEGGDTISYTFGSGTRLTVV.

The chain employs TRBV20-1 and TRBJ1-1; 12 nucleotides agree with TRBD1. The germline V gene encodes CDR1 DFQATT and CDR2 SNEGSKA (reference sequence). The CDR3 is 13 residues long. With 5 bases clipped from V and 4 bases from J, the junction kept 2 bases outside the gene matches. The CDR3 region has the DNA TGCAGTGCTCCGGGACAGGGGGCCACTGAAGCTTTCTTT. Translated: CSAPGQGATEAFF.